These 24 T cell receptor beta chains were sequenced from one sample in a study of blood T cell repertoires in COVID-19. Produced via immunoSEQ multiplex PCR; TCRdb's table is partial and in-frame only. In the table there are 200,000 to 250,000 clones, 80% to 85% of which are singletons. Material: PBMCs or T cells enriched from blood (not recorded which). All receptors come from a woman aged 40-49 years who had recovered from COVID-19.

This clone turned up a few times. V gene TRBV6-5 combines with J gene TRBJ1-5; no definite D call. Germline V gene lookup returns CDR1 MNHEY and CDR2 SVGAGI. The length of the CDR3 is 13 residues. V was trimmed by 8 bases and J by 0 bases, leaving 8 bases between them. CDR3 residues: CASGTPSNQPQHF. DNA of the CDR3: TGTGCCAGCGGCACCCCTAGCAATCAGCCCCAGCATTTT.

This clone was detected only once. The rearrangement joins TRBV5-4 to TRBJ1-2; 7 positions match TRBD1. CDR1 is SGHNT and CDR2 is YYREEE in the germline V gene (reference sequence). The CDR3 spans 17 residues. J gave up 1 base and V 4 bases, and 13 bases lay outside the gene matches. CDR3 bases: TGTGCCAGCAGCGAAGAGGGGGCTCTTATGTTTAACTATGGCTACACCTTC. The encoded protein is CASSEEGALMFNYGYTF.

This clone was observed a single time. The gene calls are TRBV10-3 and TRBJ1-2; 7 bases map to TRBD1. The CDR3 covers 16 residues. Germline V gives CDR1 ENHRY, CDR2 SYGVKD. The junction had 7 bases not matched to a gene; V was cut back by 3 bases and J by 0 bases. DNA of the CDR3: TGTGCCATCAGTGACCGACAGGGTGACCCTAACTATGGCTACACCTTC. It translates to CAISDRQGDPNYGYTF.

The chain links TRBV27 to TRBJ2-7, with 12 positions matching TRBD2. Germline values: CDR1 MNHEY, CDR2 SMNVEV (reference sequence). The CDR3 is 20 amino acids. V shed 6 bases, J shed 5 bases, and the junction held 23 bases outside the gene matches. The CDR3 bases are TGTGCCAGCAGCCCACGGGGGGTTCTGGCTAGCGGGAGGGCCGAACACGAGCAGTACTTC. It is translated as CASSPRGVLASGRAEHEQYF.

This clone occurred a few times. The chain carries TRBV11-2 and TRBJ2-4, with 11 bases that match TRBD1. The V gene's germline CDR1 is SGHAT and CDR2 FQNNGV. J was trimmed by 1 base and V by 5 bases; bases with no gene match: 4. This CDR3 is 16 amino acids long. CDR3 sequence: CASSPRTGGAKNIQYF. In nucleotides, the CDR3 is TGTGCCAGCAGCCCTCGGACAGGGGGCGCCAAAAACATTCAGTACTTC.

The CDR3 DNA reads TGTGCCAGCATGAGACAGCTGAACACTGAAGCTTTCTTT. Its protein is CASMRQLNTEAFF. The gene calls are TRBV2 and TRBJ1-1, with D tentatively TRBD1 (5 bases). This CDR3 is built from 13 residues. The germline V gene has CDR1 SNHLY and CDR2 FYNNEI. V lost 7 bases to trimming and J lost 0 bases, with 9 bases between them.

The chain employs TRBV28 and TRBJ1-1; D unclear. Germline CDR1 reads MDHEN; CDR2 reads SYDVKM. The CDR3 sequence is 13 residues long. Trimming removed 2 bases from V and 1 base from J, with 5 bases in between. Written as DNA, the CDR3 is TGTGCCAGCAGTTTACAATGGAACACTGAAGCTTTCTTT. Translating it yields CASSLQWNTEAFF.

The rearrangement uses TRBV7-2 and TRBJ1-2; D possibly corresponds to TRBD1 (6 bases). Trimming pared 7 bases from V and 0 bases from J, leaving 15 bases between. The V gene's germline CDR1 is SGHTA and CDR2 FQGNSA. The CDR3 covers 15 residues. CDR3 nucleotides: TGTGCCAGCATTCCCGCTCCAGGGGCTAACTATGGCTACACCTTC. Its protein is CASIPAPGANYGYTF.

This chain connects TRBV5-4 to TRBJ1-6; 7 positions agree with TRBD1. Germline values: CDR1 SGHNT, CDR2 YYREEE (reference sequence). After removal of 4 bases from V and 11 bases from J, the junction contained 9 bases not matched to a gene. The CDR3 length is 14 residues. The CDR3 DNA is TGTGCCAGCAGCCAGGACAGGTTGGCGGCACCCCTCCACTTT. It specifies CASSQDRLAAPLHF.

V and J are TRBV3-1 (or the pseudogene TRBV3-2) and TRBJ1-1, with D tentatively TRBD1 (5 bases). Germline-derived CDR1 and CDR2 are LGHDT and YNNKEL (reference sequence). This CDR3 region has 15 residues. Trimming shortened V by 0 bases and J by 5 bases, and 13 bases separated the two germline ends. CDR3 nucleotides: TGTGCCAGCAGCCAAGATTCAGGGTTTCTGACTGAAGCTTTCTTT. Translated: CASSQDSGFLTEAFF.

The V call is TRBV9, the J call TRBJ2-3, with 12 bases fitting TRBD2. The germline V gene has CDR1 SGDLS and CDR2 YYNGEE. The CDR3 contains 16 residues. V shed 3 bases and J 4 bases; nucleotides not matched to a gene: 6. In DNA form, the CDR3 reads TGTGCCAGCAGCGCCTCACTAGCGGGAGGATCAGATACGCAGTATTTT. Its translation: CASSASLAGGSDTQYF.

This sequence joins TRBV18 and TRBJ2-3, with 8 bases matching TRBD1. The length of the CDR3 is 13 residues. The germline CDR1 and CDR2 sequences are KGHSH and LQKENI. J was trimmed by 6 bases and V by 3 bases; bases with no gene match: 2. The CDR3 is CASSPTGADTQYF. CDR3 DNA sequence: TGTGCCAGCTCACCGACAGGGGCGGATACGCAGTATTTT.

The chain has TRBV19 and TRBJ2-1; possible D gene TRBD2, 5 bases. Trimming cost V 5 bases and J 4 bases, with 15 bases left between them. Germline V gene data show CDR1 as LNHDA and CDR2 as SQIVND (reference sequence). This CDR3 has 15 residues. The CDR3 spells CASSSLPGSYNEQFF. The CDR3 nucleotides read TGTGCCAGTAGTTCTCTTCCGGGATCTTACAATGAGCAGTTCTTC.

The V gene is TRBV7-6, the J gene TRBJ2-5; D might be TRBD2 (6 bases). V lost 3 bases and J 7 bases, leaving 21 bases between the germline ends. The CDR3 runs to 16 residues. Germline lookup yields CDR1 SGHVS and CDR2 FNYEAQ. The CDR3 reads CASSLGLVAELGTQYF. The CDR3, as DNA: TGTGCCAGCAGCTTGGGGCTAGTAGCGGAGTTAGGGACCCAGTACTTC.

The V gene is TRBV24-1, the J gene TRBJ2-1, with TRBD2 matching over 8 bases. Germline CDR1 is KGHDR and CDR2 is SFDVKD. V shed 2 bases, J shed 9 bases, and the junction held 11 bases outside the gene matches. The CDR3 sequence is 16 residues long. The CDR3 is CATSDWTSRYSSEQFF. The CDR3, as DNA: TGTGCCACCAGTGATTGGACTAGCAGATACTCAAGTGAGCAGTTCTTC.

The chain employs TRBV10-1 and TRBJ2-1; 7 nucleotides align to TRBD2. Germline CDR1 WNHNN, CDR2 SYGVQD (reference sequence). CDR3 length: 15 residues. V lost 0 bases and J lost 4; bases outside the gene matches: 3. The CDR3 DNA reads as TGCGCCAGCAGTGAGTCGACTAGCTCGTACAATGAGCAGTTCTTC. Its protein product is CASSESTSSYNEQFF.

In DNA form, the CDR3 reads TGTGCCAGCAGCCGAGGGGGGGGACTTTGGTACTTC. Protein sequence: CASSRGGGLWYF. The chain is built from TRBV11-2 and TRBJ2-5, with D possibly TRBD2 on 7 matching bases. The CDR3 is 12 residues long. The V gene lost 5 bases and the J gene lost 13 bases, with 17 bases spanning the gap. Germline V CDR1 and CDR2: SGHAT, FQNNGV.

V and J are TRBV19 and TRBJ2-2; possibly TRBD1 for D (5 bases). The V end was cut by 7 bases, the J end by 2 bases, with 11 bases between. The CDR3 is 14 residues long. Germline V lookup: CDR1 LNHDA, CDR2 SQIVND (reference sequence). The CDR3 bases are TGTGCCAGTATCAAGGGGATCAACACCGGGGAGCTGTTTTTT. Translated, it gives CASIKGINTGELFF.

The J gene is TRBJ2-3, the V gene TRBV15, with a tentative D call TRBD2 (5 bases). The V end lost 1 base, the J end lost 0 bases, and 11 bases lay between the germline ends. CDR3 length: 16 residues. Germline V gives CDR1 LNHNV, CDR2 YYDKDF (reference sequence). CDR3 sequence reads: CATSRANGVSTDTQYF. For the CDR3, the DNA is TGTGCCACCAGCAGAGCAAACGGGGTGAGCACAGATACGCAGTATTTT. The complete variable domain, with remaining parts taken from reference TRBV15 and TRBJ2-3, reads DAMVIQNPRYQVTQFGKPVTLSCSQTLNHNVMYWYQQKSSQAPKLLFHYYDKDFNNEADTPDNFQSRRPNTSFCFLDIRSPGLGDTAMYLCATSRANGVSTDTQYFGPGTRLTVL.

The V and J genes are TRBV24-1 and TRBJ2-5; D uncertain. Germline V CDR1 and CDR2: KGHDR, SFDVKD. V was cut by 6 bases and J by 6 bases, with 13 bases left in between. The CDR3 runs to 13 residues. The CDR3 bases are TGTGCCACCAGTTCCCCCGGGTTTCAGACCCAGTACTTC. Amino acids: CATSSPGFQTQYF.

The chain is built from TRBV5-1 and TRBJ2-5; possible D gene TRBD1, 6 bases. Trimming removed 4 bases from V and 2 bases from J, with 12 bases in between. This CDR3 is built from 14 residues. Germline V gene sequence: CDR1 SGHRS, CDR2 YFSETQ. DNA for the CDR3: TGCGCCAGCAGCACCGGGACACCTCAAGAGACCCAGTACTTC. It yields the protein CASSTGTPQETQYF.

The chain carries TRBV7-3 and TRBJ2-2; possibly TRBD1 for D (5 bases). V shed 5 bases and J shed 3 bases, with 13 bases lying between them. CDR1 SGHTA and CDR2 FQGTGA come from the germline V gene. This CDR3 has 15 residues. CDR3 amino acids: CASSPGAGYTGELFF. The CDR3 region has the DNA TGTGCCAGCAGCCCTGGGGCAGGATACACCGGGGAGCTGTTTTTT. Filled out from reference TRBV7-3 and TRBJ2-2, the complete variable domain reads GAGVSQTPSNKVTEKGKYVELRCDPISGHTALYWYRQSLGQGPEFLIYFQGTGAADDSGLPNDRFFAVRPEGSVSTLKIQRTERGDSAVYLCASSPGAGYTGELFFGEGSRLTVL.

The chain employs TRBV29-1 and TRBJ2-1; 8 bases line up with TRBD2. Germline V gene sequence: CDR1 SQVTM, CDR2 ANQGSEA. Trimming removed 4 bases from V and 6 bases from J; junction bases left unmatched: 8. This CDR3 has 14 residues. The CDR3 spells CSVGLREALNEQFF. Written as DNA, the CDR3 is TGCAGCGTTGGGCTGCGGGAGGCTCTCAATGAGCAGTTCTTC.

This clone appeared a few times. The chain links TRBV28 to TRBJ1-2; the D is unclear. Germline-derived CDR1 and CDR2 are MDHEN and SYDVKM. The CDR3 has 12 residues. V gave up 2 bases and J gave up 12 bases, with 13 bases separating them. CDR3 amino acids: CASSLGGYGDTF. In nucleotides, the CDR3 is TGTGCCAGCAGTTTAGGAGGGTATGGGGACACCTTC.